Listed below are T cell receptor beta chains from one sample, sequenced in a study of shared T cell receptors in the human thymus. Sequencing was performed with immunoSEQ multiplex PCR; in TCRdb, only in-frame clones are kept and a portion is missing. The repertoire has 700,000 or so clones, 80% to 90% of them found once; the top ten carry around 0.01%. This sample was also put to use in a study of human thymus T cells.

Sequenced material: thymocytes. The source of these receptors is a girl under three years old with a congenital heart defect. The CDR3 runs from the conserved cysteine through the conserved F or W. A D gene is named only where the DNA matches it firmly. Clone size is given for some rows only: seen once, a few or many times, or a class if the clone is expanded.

CSVREMARGGEKLFF	TGCAGCGTTAGGGAGATGGCAAGAGGGGGTGAAAAACTGTTTTTT	NA	NA	TRBJ1-4	TRBV29-1
CASRWGQGSTEAFF	TGTGCCAGTAGATGGGGACAGGGGAGCACTGAAGCTTTCTTT	NA	TRBD1	TRBJ1-1	TRBV19
CASSERQGGCEQYF	TGCGCCAGCAGCGAGAGGCAGGGGGGTTGCGAGCAGTACTTC	NA	NA	TRBJ2-7	TRBV5-1
CASRSHTGEAEAFF	TGTGCCAGCAGGTCCCATACAGGGGAGGCTGAAGCTTTCTTT	NA	TRBD1	TRBJ1-1	TRBV7-9
CSVGDRVDGYTF	TGCAGCGTTGGGGACAGAGTGGATGGCTACACCTTC	NA	TRBD1	TRBJ1-2	TRBV29-1
CASSLGGGIDQPQHF	TGTGCCAGCAGCTTAGGGGGGGGCATCGATCAGCCCCAGCATTTT	NA	NA	TRBJ1-5	TRBV7-2
CASSLGSRGRTSGELFF	TGTGCCAGCAGCTTAGGGAGCAGGGGCCGGACCTCCGGGGAGCTGTTTTTT	NA	NA	TRBJ2-2	TRBV7-9
CASSPPGTAEKLFF	TGTGCCAGTAGTCCACCCGGGACAGCCGAAAAACTGTTTTTT	once	TRBD1	TRBJ1-4	TRBV19
CASRADSMNTEAFF	TGTGCCAGCAGAGCAGACAGCATGAACACTGAAGCTTTCTTT	NA	NA	TRBJ1-1	TRBV27
CASSQLVVAGENYEQYF	TGCGCCAGCAGCCAACTCGTGGTGGCTGGGGAGAACTACGAGCAGTACTTC	NA	NA	TRBJ2-7	TRBV4-1
CASRERQESNQPQHF	TGTGCCAGCAGGGAAAGACAGGAGAGCAATCAGCCCCAGCATTTT	few	NA	TRBJ1-5	TRBV6-1
CASSYGDRQIVTEAFF	TGTGCCAGCAGTTATGGGGACAGGCAGATCGTTACTGAAGCTTTCTTT	NA	TRBD1	TRBJ1-1	TRBV6-5
CASSADRGNEQFF	TGTGCCAGCAGTGCGGACAGGGGCAATGAGCAGTTCTTC	once	TRBD1	TRBJ2-1	TRBV6-1
CASSFTGPGYTF	TGTGCCAGCAGCTTCACAGGGCCGGGCTACACCTTC	NA	NA	TRBJ1-2	TRBV7-6
CASGIVKGSGNTIYF	TGTGCCAGCGGAATAGTGAAGGGGTCCGGAAACACCATATATTTT	NA	NA	TRBJ1-3	TRBV6-1
CASSLRSPEVFTEAFF	TGCGCCAGCAGCTTGCGGTCCCCGGAGGTTTTTACTGAAGCTTTCTTT	NA	NA	TRBJ1-1	TRBV5-1